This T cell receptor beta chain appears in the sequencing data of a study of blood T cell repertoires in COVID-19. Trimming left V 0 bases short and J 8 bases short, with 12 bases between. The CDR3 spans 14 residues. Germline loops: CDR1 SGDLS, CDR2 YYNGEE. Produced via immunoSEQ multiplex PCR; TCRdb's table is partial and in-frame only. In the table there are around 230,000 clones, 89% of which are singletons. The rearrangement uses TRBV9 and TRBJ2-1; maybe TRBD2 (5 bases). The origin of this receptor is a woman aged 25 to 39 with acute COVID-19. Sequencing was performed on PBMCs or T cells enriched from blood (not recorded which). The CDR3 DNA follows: TGTGCCAGCAGCGTAGCCTTCCCGGAGGATGAGCAGTTCTTC. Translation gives CASSVAFPEDEQFF.